This is a list of T cell receptor beta chains from one sample in a study of lymphopenia after photon versus proton radiotherapy. Some clones are missing from TCRdb's copy, which holds only in-frame ones; the method was immunoSEQ multiplex PCR. This table has about 29,000 clones, approximately 86% appearing once. Sequencing used peripheral blood, obtained from a patient treated with proton-based radiotherapy. These receptors were obtained from a woman between 55 and 75 years old with cholangiocarcinoma. Some clones in this sample may be carry-over from other donors' samples. The CDR3 runs from the conserved cysteine through the conserved F or W. The order of the fields is CDR3 protein, CDR3 length, V gene.

CDR3: CASSLRGTENSPLHF
length: 15
V: TRBV5-1

CDR3: CASSRAGNTEAFF
length: 13
V: TRBV19

CDR3: CAWRGQGYGTQYF
length: 13
V: TRBV30

CDR3: CASSLPSRTGGNTEAFF
length: 17
V: TRBV4-1

CDR3: CASSPGGGDSPLHF
length: 14
V: TRBV18

CDR3: CASSLAGGNQYF
length: 12
V: TRBV7-8

CDR3: CASSRQETQYF
length: 11
V: TRBV10-2

CDR3: CASSYSGGGNQPQHF
length: 15
V: TRBV6-5

CDR3: CATKTQTGSQPQHF
length: 14
V: TRBV19

CDR3: CASSFQTLNEQFF
length: 13
V: TRBV11-3

CDR3: CASSRSSGWQETQYF
length: 15
V: TRBV7-9

CDR3: CASSYGRGKHEQFF
length: 14
V: TRBV6-5

CDR3: CASSKGPTDTQYF
length: 13
V: TRBV11-3

CDR3: CASSTDRGNTEAFF
length: 14
V: TRBV2

CDR3: CASSLGTPQGYEQYF
length: 15
V: TRBV11-2

CDR3: CASSFWGIEQYF
length: 12
V: TRBV7-9

CDR3: CATSKGQGKGPIYGYTF
length: 17
V: TRBV15

CDR3: CAWSIMEDQPQHF
length: 13
V: TRBV30

CDR3: CASSPDSYEQYF
length: 12
V: TRBV18

CDR3: CSVKPTSHEQYF
length: 12
V: TRBV29-1

CDR3: CASSRAHGGTGGDYGYTF
length: 18
V: TRBV4-2

CDR3: CASSSTEADRSF
length: 12
V: TRBV2

CDR3: CASSRPWPNTGELFF
length: 15
V: TRBV5-1

CDR3: CASSPQRDSYEQYF
length: 14
V: TRBV7-8

CDR3: CATSRNRGDTQYF
length: 13
V: TRBV15

CDR3: CASSQDAGSGNTIYF
length: 15
V: TRBV4-2

CDR3: CATSRGQGWAFF
length: 12
V: TRBV15

CDR3: CASSRRGVSEQFF
length: 13
V: TRBV2

CDR3: CSARGQGSAFF
length: 11
V: TRBV20-1

CDR3: CASSVIAGNNEQFF
length: 14
V: TRBV9

CDR3: CASSPLLGEGYEQYF
length: 15
V: TRBV19

CDR3: CASSSEGARATEAFF
length: 15
V: TRBV6-5

CDR3: CASQKSASRGGYGYTF
length: 16
V: TRBV5-6

CDR3: CASSHELGTQYF
length: 12
V: TRBV11-2

CDR3: CAWGTSRQPQHF
length: 12
V: TRBV30

CDR3: CASSFVDPGKQYF
length: 13
V: TRBV19

CDR3: CASRRTVNTGELFF
length: 14
V: TRBV6-5

CDR3: CASSLTTSGTLAEQYF
length: 16
V: TRBV5-1

CDR3: CASSLAGAGGPQDTQYF
length: 17
V: TRBV7-3

CDR3: CASSTPTRIEAFF
length: 13
V: TRBV19

CDR3: CASSLGSVRDNEQFF
length: 15
V: TRBV5-5

CDR3: CASSVEGRLGGYEQYF
length: 16
V: TRBV9

CDR3: CASSRDRRYTF
length: 11
V: TRBV7-9

CDR3: CASSSGRKLGETQYF
length: 15
V: TRBV11-2

CDR3: CASTPASGANVLTF
length: 14
V: TRBV6-5

CDR3: CASSPGDRNTEAFF
length: 14
V: TRBV7-9

CDR3: CASSQSIRANTGELFF
length: 16
V: TRBV23-1

CDR3: CSVEILGGVTYEQYF
length: 15
V: TRBV29-1

CDR3: CATSRGSGGQTEAFF
length: 15
V: TRBV15

CDR3: CAISRLAEAEETQYF
length: 15
V: TRBV10-3

CDR3: CASSTYQETQYF
length: 12
V: TRBV18

CDR3: CASSYLGGNTEAFF
length: 14
V: TRBV6-6

CDR3: CAWSVGAIAKNIQYF
length: 15
V: TRBV30

CDR3: CAWTAGDNQPQHF
length: 13
V: TRBV30

CDR3: CASSLTQGAYNSPLHF
length: 16
V: TRBV27

CDR3: CASSLEQASGNEQFF
length: 15
V: TRBV4-1

CDR3: CASSQGIGGPGYTF
length: 14
V: TRBV4-3

CDR3: CASSLAGEQYF
length: 11
V: TRBV7-8

CDR3: CASSYLTGLSQPQHF
length: 15
V: TRBV6-5

CDR3: CASSLDRSRAFF
length: 12
V: TRBV11-2